This is a list of T cell receptor beta chains from one sample in a study of blood T cells in healthy people across ages. TCRdb independently ran MiXCR on the 5' RACE reads; one entry per CDR3 protein. This sample yields under 950,000 distinct CDR3 sequences, of which 22% are seen a single time; about 20% belongs to the top ten. The material sequenced was blood. The receptors were sampled from a man between 65 and 85 years old in good health. The CDR3 runs from the conserved cysteine through the conserved F or W. A D gene is named only where the DNA matches it firmly. Clone size appears in some rows only: once, few, many, or a class for an expanded clone.

J gene,clone size,V gene,D gene,CDR3 DNA,CDR3 protein
TRBJ2-5,.,TRBV12-3/TRBV12-4,TRBD2,TGTGCCAGTAAGGTCAGGGCGGGAGAAGAGACCCAGTACTTC,CASKVRAGEETQYF
TRBJ2-4,few,TRBV20-1,.,TGCAGTGCCGACCCGACAGGAGCCAAAAACATTCAGTACTTC,CSADPTGAKNIQYF
TRBJ2-3,few,TRBV28,TRBD1,TGTGCCAGTTTCACCTGGGACAGGGGACCAGATACGCAGTATTTT,CASFTWDRGPDTQYF
TRBJ1-1,.,TRBV4-2,.,TGTGCCAGCAGCCAACAACAGGGAAGGAACACTGAAGCTTTCTTT,CASSQQQGRNTEAFF
TRBJ2-7,few,TRBV12-3/TRBV12-4,TRBD1,TGTGCCAGCAGTTCCAGCCCCGGGACAGGGGTTCCAGCCTACGAGCAGTACTTC,CASSSSPGTGVPAYEQYF
TRBJ2-2,.,TRBV5-1,.,TGCGCCGGTCGACTGTCGAACACCGGGGAGCTGTTTTTT,CAGRLSNTGELFF
TRBJ2-3,few,TRBV30,TRBD2,TGTGCCGGCTGGACTAGCGGGAGCTCAGATACGCAGTATTTT,CAGWTSGSSDTQYF
TRBJ2-7,many,TRBV7-9,TRBD2,TGTGCCAGCAGTTCCCCGGGGGGCTCCTACGAGCAGTACTTC,CASSSPGGSYEQYF
TRBJ1-3,.,TRBV12-3/TRBV12-4,.,TGTGCCAGCAGTTTGGCAGCCTCTGGAAACACCATATATTTT,CASSLAASGNTIYF
TRBJ1-1,once,TRBV10-3,.,TGTGCCATCACGAACCTGGGTGAAGCTTTCTTT,CAITNLGEAFF
TRBJ2-7,.,TRBV4-1,.,TGCGCCAGCAGCCAAGAGGCGAGCTCCGCCTACGAGCAGTACTTC,CASSQEASSAYEQYF
TRBJ1-2,.,TRBV5-1,.,TGCGCCAGCAGCCTCACAGGGCAGTCGAACTATGGCTACACCTTC,CASSLTGQSNYGYTF
TRBJ1-1,few,TRBV5-6,.,TGTGCCAGCAGCTTGGCCTCGCCCACTGAAGCTTTCTTT,CASSLASPTEAFF
TRBJ2-5,.,TRBV5-1,.,TGCGCCAGCAGCTTATTGAGCCCACGGGAGACCCAGTACTTC,CASSLLSPRETQYF
TRBJ1-2,.,TRBV6-1,.,TGTGCCAGCAGTGAAGAGGTGCAGGGGAACTATGGCTACACCTTC,CASSEEVQGNYGYTF
TRBJ2-1,.,TRBV7-2,.,TGTGCCAGCAGCGTCTGGGGGGACTACAATGAGCAGTTCTTC,CASSVWGDYNEQFF
TRBJ2-1,few,TRBV5-1,TRBD1,TGCGCCAGCAGCTTACAACAGGGGGCCAACCGGGAGCAGTTCTTC,CASSLQQGANREQFF
TRBJ2-5,few,TRBV20-1,.,TGCAGTGCTAGAAGGCCCGCGCTAGCGCCTAAGGAGACCCAGTACTTC,CSARRPALAPKETQYF
TRBJ1-4,few,TRBV7-8,.,TGTGCCAGCAGCTTATATGGGGGCGGAGAAAAACTGTTTTTT,CASSLYGGGEKLFF
TRBJ1-4,.,TRBV5-1,TRBD1,TGCGCCAGCAGCTTGGGATTGTCGACAGGGAGTAATGAAAAACTGTTTTTT,CASSLGLSTGSNEKLFF
TRBJ2-3,few,TRBV18,TRBD2,TGTGCCAGCTCACCACCGACCGGACTAGAGGGGTCTACGCAGTATTTT,CASSPPTGLEGSTQYF
TRBJ2-3,.,TRBV6-1,.,TGTGCCAGCAGTGGCAGGGATTCTAGCACAGATACGCAGTATTTT,CASSGRDSSTDTQYF
TRBJ1-3,few,TRBV12-3/TRBV12-4,.,TGTGCCAGCAGTCCCCGACAGTTAATGAGCTCTGGAAACACCATATATTTT,CASSPRQLMSSGNTIYF
TRBJ1-1,few,TRBV14,.,TGTGCCAGCAGCCAAGATCTCCGACAGGCGTCGAACACTGAAGCTTTCTTT,CASSQDLRQASNTEAFF
TRBJ2-7,.,TRBV18,.,TGTGCCAGCTCACCAGGGCGGCAGAGCTCCTACGAGCAGTACTTC,CASSPGRQSSYEQYF
TRBJ2-2,.,TRBV29-1,.,TGCAGCGGTCGGGCGGACAGTGACGGGGAGCTGTTTTTT,CSGRADSDGELFF
TRBJ2-7,.,TRBV11-2,.,TGTGCCAGCAGCTTAAGGGCAGCCTACGAGCAGTACTTC,CASSLRAAYEQYF
TRBJ1-6,few,TRBV5-1,.,TGCGCCAGCAGACCCGGGGGTAATGGAATTTCACCCCTCCACTTT,CASRPGGNGISPLHF
TRBJ1-1,.,TRBV12-3/TRBV12-4,.,TGTGCCAGCAGTCCCTTGTGGCCTCCTGCTTTCTTT,CASSPLWPPAFF
TRBJ1-2,few,TRBV5-1,TRBD1,TGCGCCAGCAGAGGGGACAGAACCAACTATGGCTACACCTTC,CASRGDRTNYGYTF
TRBJ2-1,few,TRBV28,.,TGTGCCAGCAGTTTGATGGGGCTCCTCTACAATGAGCAGTTCTTC,CASSLMGLLYNEQFF
TRBJ2-1,.,TRBV12-3/TRBV12-4,.,TGTGCCAGCAGTTTTTGGAGGGTGGGTCACAATGAGCAGTTCTTC,CASSFWRVGHNEQFF
TRBJ1-1,.,TRBV3-1,.,TGTGCCGGCAGCCAAGATCTCGGGGTGGGAAACACTGAAGCTTTCTTT,CAGSQDLGVGNTEAFF
TRBJ2-3,.,TRBV7-2,TRBD2,TGTGCCAGCAGCTTAGCCCCAGCAGCGGGGCAGTTCTCTAGCACAGATACGCAGTATTTT,CASSLAPAAGQFSSTDTQYF
TRBJ1-6,few,TRBV12-3/TRBV12-4,TRBD1,TGTGCCAGCAGTTTAGAGGCAGGGGGCTCATATAATTCACCCCTCCACTTT,CASSLEAGGSYNSPLHF
TRBJ2-2,few,TRBV29-1,.,TGCAGCGTTGGAAGTTCCGGGGAGCTGTTTTTT,CSVGSSGELFF
TRBJ2-3,.,TRBV24-1,.,TGTGCCACCAGTGAAGGAGCACGGAGGGTCGTAGATACGCAGTATTTT,CATSEGARRVVDTQYF
TRBJ2-3,few,TRBV24-1,TRBD1,TGTGCCACCAATGGACAGGGGAGCACAGATACGCAGTATTTT,CATNGQGSTDTQYF
TRBJ2-5,once,TRBV20-1,.,TGCAGTGTCGAATTAGTATCCGGGGGAGAGGCCCAGTACTTC,CSVELVSGGEAQYF
TRBJ2-5,many,TRBV27,.,TGTGCCAGCAGTCCTGACGGGAAAATGAGGGAGACCCAGTACTTC,CASSPDGKMRETQYF
TRBJ1-5,few,TRBV20-1,.,TGCAGTGCTAGAGATCGCGCCCAGTGGGGGAGCAATCAGCCCCAGCATTTT,CSARDRAQWGSNQPQHF
TRBJ2-5,many,TRBV6-6,.,TGTGCCAGCAGTTACGGGGTGGGAGAGACCCAGTACTTT,CASSYGVGETQYF
TRBJ2-1,many,TRBV24-1,TRBD2,TGTGCCACCAGTGATTTCATTGGGACTAGCGGCAATGAGCAGTTCTTC,CATSDFIGTSGNEQFF
TRBJ2-3,few,TRBV9,TRBD1,TGTGCCAGCAGTGCACAGGGGATAGATACGCAGTATTTT,CASSAQGIDTQYF